The source of this T cell receptor beta chain is a study of CD4 and CD8 cells across lung adenocarcinoma regions (dated by TCRdb to 2016 to 2018). Some background on the complete study: The study examined intratumor heterogeneity of the T cell receptor repertoire by comparing tumor centers with tumor margins.

Receptor libraries were prepared by PCR. Instrument on record: HiSeq X Ten. Starting from the raw public reads, TCRdb applied fastp trimming at Q25, assembled clones with MiXCR and retained in-frame beta chains. CDR3 protein sequences are deduplicated, and each keeps its most common genes and DNA. The sample data list about 20,000 distinct CDR3 sequences, and approximately 49% of these were observed just once. The leading ten clones occupy 20% to 25% of the sample. This clonotype was found once. Its antigen has not been determined. Nothing much larger sits one base from this clone, and base qualities are not available. A single read makes a weak case. Donors were patients with localized lung adenocarcinoma, a subtype of non-small cell lung cancer. The samples were taken from the centers of localized lung adenocarcinomas. For TCR repertoire analysis, CD8+ T cells from tumor tissue were profiled separately from CD4+ T cells.

Sequenced sample: CD8+ T cells from the center of a lung tumor. The sample's cell subset or site label, decoded: tumor center region. This TCR was recovered from a female donor with lung adenocarcinoma. The CD4 and CD8 labels of this study may be unreliable.

The CDR3 reads CASSEGLTGIGYTF. The nucleotide sequence is given as TGTGCCAGCAGTGAAGGCTTGACAGGGATTGGCTACACCTTC. The sequence joins TRBV6-1 to TRBJ1-2, and TRBD1 aligns with 7 junction nucleotides. The CDR3 contains 14 residues, cysteine and phenylalanine counted. This entry keeps only the CDR3 DNA: 42 bases, framed from base 1. V has 1 base trimmed and J has 7 bases trimmed; junction bases matching no gene number 6. From the germline V gene, CDR1 is MNHNS and CDR2 is SASEGT.